Following are 22 T cell receptor beta chains from one sample sequenced in a study of T cells in Graves' hyperthyroidism and ophthalmopathy. Regions amplified from RNA transcripts were the TCR beta CDR3 regions. Primed by the HTBI set, a first-round RT-PCR was run on the TCR CDR3. TCRdb redid the calling of the multiplex PCR reads with MiXCR, one entry per CDR3 protein. The table lists hundreds of thousands of distinct CDR3 sequences, 15% to 18% of them singletons. Input material: blood. All receptors derive from a woman between 18 and 29 years old with Graves' hyperthyroidism that later progressed to Graves' ophthalmopathy.

This clonotype was recorded at least ten times. The chain combines TRBV3-1 with TRBJ1-1; 8 positions agree with TRBD1. V trimming: 3 bases; J trimming: 0 bases; junction bases outside the gene matches: 3. The germline V gene encodes CDR1 LGHDT and CDR2 YNNKEL (reference sequence). The length of the CDR3 is 15 residues. DNA for the CDR3: TGTGCCAGCAGCCACCGACAGGGGTTGAACACTGAAGCTTTCTTT. It encodes CASSHRQGLNTEAFF.

This clonotype was picked up many times. The chain's CDR3 is CASSSPSGWTGFGNEQYF. The DNA for the CDR3 is TGTGCCAGCTCTTCCCCTTCTGGGTGGACAGGGTTCGGGAACGAGCAGTACTTC. The J gene is TRBJ2-7, the V gene TRBV12-3 or TRBV12-4; 8 nucleotides agree with TRBD1. The V segment lost 8 bases and the J segment 5 bases; nucleotides outside the gene matches: 23. CDR3 length equals 18 residues.

In its sample, this clonotype was seen many times. This sequence joins TRBV12-3 or TRBV12-4 and TRBJ2-7, with a weak D call TRBD1 (5 bases). Trimming stripped 5 bases from V and 5 bases from J, with 10 bases between. CDR3 length: 12 amino acids. This CDR3 is CASSPRAHEQYF. In DNA, the CDR3 is TGTGCCAGCAGTCCCAGGGCCCACGAGCAGTACTTC.

This clonotype was found many times. The V and J genes are TRBV28 and TRBJ2-7; 10 positions match TRBD2. Trimming removed 5 bases from V and 2 bases from J; junction bases left unmatched: 9. This CDR3 region has 16 residues. Germline V lookup: CDR1 MDHEN, CDR2 SYDVKM. CDR3 sequence reads: CASSAPGLALTYEQYF. CDR3 in DNA: TGTGCCAGCAGTGCCCCGGGACTAGCGCTAACCTACGAGCAGTACTTC.

This sequence joins TRBV20-1 and TRBJ2-3; no definite D call. Germline V gives CDR1 DFQATT, CDR2 SNEGSKA (reference sequence). This CDR3 region has 13 residues. V gave up 5 bases and J gave up 1 base, with 10 bases separating them. The CDR3 protein is CSAPRPGTDTQYF. The CDR3 DNA reads as TGCAGTGCTCCAAGACCCGGCACAGATACGCAGTATTTT.

This clonotype was detected many times. The chain recombines TRBV3-1 with TRBJ2-4, with 9 bases matching TRBD2. This CDR3 spans 15 amino acids. Per the germline V gene, CDR1 is LGHDT and CDR2 is YNNKEL (reference sequence). V trimming: 0 bases; J trimming: 6 bases; junction bases outside the gene matches: 3. CDR3 nucleotides: TGTGCCAGCAGCCAAGAGCCAGCGGGGGGAAACATTCAGTACTTC. This codes for CASSQEPAGGNIQYF.

The rearrangement uses TRBV6-1 and TRBJ1-1; 10 positions agree with TRBD1. V shed 6 bases and J 2 bases; nucleotides not matched to a gene: 9. Germline V gene sequence: CDR1 MNHNS, CDR2 SASEGT. The CDR3 loop spans 16 amino acids. As DNA, the CDR3 is TGTGCCAGCAGGAGGACAGGGGGGGCGGTTAACACTGAAGCTTTCTTT. As protein: CASRRTGGAVNTEAFF.

The chain carries TRBV20-1 and TRBJ1-5; 9 positions agree with TRBD1. The germline gives CDR1 DFQATT, CDR2 SNEGSKA (reference sequence). The ends lost 3 bases at V and 7 bases at J; junction bases unmatched: 19. The CDR3 consists of 18 residues. CDR3 sequence: CSARVPGQGFSWGQPQHF. As DNA, the CDR3 is TGCAGTGCTAGGGTCCCGGGACAGGGCTTTTCCTGGGGCCAGCCCCAGCATTTT.

The sample holds many counts of this clonotype. The V and J genes are TRBV11-2 and TRBJ2-4; 8 bases are shared with TRBD2. The CDR3 length is 16 residues. Germline assignment: CDR1 SGHAT and CDR2 FQNNGV. The trim removed 5 bases at V and 4 bases at J, leaving 10 bases unmatched. CDR3 sequence reads: CASSTLAEPGKNIQYF. Written as DNA, the CDR3 is TGTGCCAGCAGCACACTAGCGGAACCCGGAAAAAACATTCAGTACTTC.

Many counts were recorded for this clonotype. The chain carries TRBV7-8 and TRBJ2-3, with 12 bases fitting TRBD2. Germline CDR1 is SGHVS and CDR2 is FQNEAQ. CDR3 size: 19 residues. V dropped 4 bases and J dropped 0; count of bases not matched to a gene: 11. CDR3 bases: TGTGCCAGCAGCTGGCCCCGTGGGCTAGCGGGAGGGAGCACAGATACGCAGTATTTT. Encoded protein: CASSWPRGLAGGSTDTQYF. The full variable domain, completed using reference TRBV7-8 and TRBJ2-3, is GAGVSQSPRYKVAKRGQDVALRCDPISGHVSLFWYQQALGQGPEFLTYFQNEAQLDKSGLPSDRFFAERPEGSVSTLKIQRTQQEDSAVYLCASSWPRGLAGGSTDTQYFGPGTRLTVL.

A few counts support this clonotype. The chain recombines TRBV9 with TRBJ2-3, with 8 bases that match TRBD2. CDR1 SGDLS and CDR2 YYNGEE come from the germline V gene. V gave up 0 bases and J gave up 2 bases; unmatched junction bases: 2. The CDR3 covers 15 residues. CDR3 region: CASSVGGLVTDTQYF. As DNA, the CDR3 is TGTGCCAGCAGCGTAGGGGGACTAGTCACAGATACGCAGTATTTT.

The sample holds many counts of this clonotype. The chain links TRBV6-5 to TRBJ2-5; D may be TRBD1 or TRBD2 (6 bases each). The CDR3 totals 14 residues. Deletions cut 2 bases from V and 1 base from J, with 8 bases between. Per germline, CDR1 MNHEY and CDR2 SVGAGI. In nucleotides, the CDR3 is TGTGCCAGCAGTTACGGGGGGCCCCAAGAGACCCAGTACTTC. Protein: CASSYGGPQETQYF.

This clonotype appeared once. This sequence joins TRBV5-6 and TRBJ2-1, with 11 bases fitting TRBD2. Germline V gene data show CDR1 as SGHDT and CDR2 as YYEEEE. The CDR3 runs 17 residues. V dropped 4 bases and J dropped 2; count of bases not matched to a gene: 8. The CDR3 DNA follows: TGTGCCAGCAGCGGGTGGGGACTAGCGGAAACCTACAATGAGCAGTTCTTC. Protein sequence: CASSGWGLAETYNEQFF.

This clonotype was observed at least ten times. The chain is built from TRBV28 and TRBJ2-7; 11 bases are shared with TRBD1. The CDR3 is made up of 15 amino acids. Germline V CDR1 and CDR2: MDHEN, SYDVKM. Trimming took 4 bases from V and 4 from J; bases not matched to a gene: 6. CDR3 in amino acids: CASSWRDRGMYEQYF. DNA for the CDR3: TGTGCCAGCAGTTGGAGGGACAGGGGGATGTACGAGCAGTACTTC. The full variable domain, in which reference TRBV28 and TRBJ2-7 provide the parts outside the CDR3, is DVKVTQSSRYLVKRTGEKVFLECVQDMDHENMFWYRQDPGLGLRLIYFSYDVKMKEKGDIPEGYSVSREKKERFSLILESASTNQTSMYLCASSWRDRGMYEQYFGPGTRLTVT.

This clonotype was detected a few times. The gene calls are TRBV19 and TRBJ1-5; D might be TRBD1 (6 bases). The V end lost 10 bases, the J end lost 5 bases, and 18 bases lay between the germline ends. From germline, CDR1 is LNHDA and CDR2 SQIVND (reference sequence). The length of the CDR3 is 14 residues. In DNA, the CDR3 is TGTGCCACGCCTCGGGGGCTGCCTTATCAGCCCCAGCATTTT. Protein product: CATPRGLPYQPQHF.

This chain connects TRBV6-2 or TRBV6-3 to TRBJ2-4, with 7 bases that match TRBD1. Germline trimming cut 6 bases from V and 0 bases from J; bases unmatched to any gene: 11. The CDR3 runs 17 residues. Germline-derived CDR1 and CDR2 are MNHEY and SVGEGT. CDR3 region: CASSPRQGFLAKNIQYF. DNA for the CDR3: TGTGCCAGCAGCCCCAGACAGGGATTCCTAGCCAAAAACATTCAGTACTTC.

This clonotype was counted many times. The chain carries TRBV28 and TRBJ2-7; D perhaps matches TRBD1 (6 bases). Trimming took off 1 base at V and 5 bases at J, with 9 bases between the two ends. The CDR3 length is 13 residues. In germline, CDR1 is MDHEN, CDR2 SYDVKM. The CDR3 spells CASSLSGGHEQYF. The CDR3 DNA sequence: TGTGCCAGCAGTTTATCTGGGGGCCACGAGCAGTACTTC.

This chain connects TRBV6-2 or TRBV6-3 to TRBJ1-5, with no clear D. The CDR3 spans 12 residues. Germline V lookup: CDR1 MNHEY, CDR2 SVGEGT. V shed 1 base and J shed 4 bases, with 2 bases lying between them. CDR3 sequence: CASSYWNQPQHF. The CDR3 DNA reads TGTGCCAGCAGTTACTGGAATCAGCCCCAGCATTTT.

The chain links TRBV19 to TRBJ2-1; D is undetermined. Germline CDR1 reads LNHDA; CDR2 reads SQIVND (reference sequence). The CDR3 contains 15 residues. V dropped 3 bases and J dropped 0 bases, with 9 bases sitting between them. The CDR3 nucleotides read TGTGCCAGTAGTATCGGTGAGATCTCCTACAATGAGCAGTTCTTC. It translates to CASSIGEISYNEQFF.

This rearrangement joins TRBV27 to TRBJ1-4, with D unresolved. V lost 2 bases and J lost 5, with 9 bases in between. The CDR3 contains 14 residues. CDR1 is MNHEY, CDR2 SMNVEV, per germline (reference sequence). The CDR3, as DNA: TGTGCCAGCAGTTTAGGTCCGTACAATGAAAAACTGTTTTTT. Amino acid sequence: CASSLGPYNEKLFF.

This clonotype was counted a few times. This chain links TRBV19 with TRBJ2-7; tentative D call: TRBD2 (5 bases). CDR1 and CDR2 from the germline V gene are LNHDA and SQIVND (reference sequence). Trimming removed 8 bases from V and 5 bases from J, with 19 bases in between. The CDR3 is made up of 14 amino acids. CDR3: CASQDFYGSDEQYF. CDR3 coding DNA: TGTGCCAGTCAGGACTTCTACGGTAGTGACGAGCAGTACTTC.

This clonotype has ten or more counts. V is TRBV2 and J is TRBJ2-3, with D possibly matching TRBD2 (5 bases). The CDR3 is 14 amino acids. Germline-derived CDR1 and CDR2 are SNHLY and FYNNEI. Deletions cut 8 bases from V and 5 bases from J, with 17 bases between. CDR3: CASLDSSRGDTQYF. CDR3 DNA: TGTGCCAGCCTGGACTCGTCCCGGGGAGATACGCAGTATTTT.